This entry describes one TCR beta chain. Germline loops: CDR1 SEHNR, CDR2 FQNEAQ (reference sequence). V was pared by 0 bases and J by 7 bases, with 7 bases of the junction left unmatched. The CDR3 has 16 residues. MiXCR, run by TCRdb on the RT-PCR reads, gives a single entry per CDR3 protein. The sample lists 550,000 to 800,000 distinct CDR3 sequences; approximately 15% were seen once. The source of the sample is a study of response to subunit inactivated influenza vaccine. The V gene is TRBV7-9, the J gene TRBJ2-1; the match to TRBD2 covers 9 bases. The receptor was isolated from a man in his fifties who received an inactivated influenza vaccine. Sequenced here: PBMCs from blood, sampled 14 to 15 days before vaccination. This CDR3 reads CASSLAWLAGRNEQFF. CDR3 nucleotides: TGTGCCAGCAGCTTAGCGTGGCTAGCGGGACGAAATGAGCAGTTCTTC.